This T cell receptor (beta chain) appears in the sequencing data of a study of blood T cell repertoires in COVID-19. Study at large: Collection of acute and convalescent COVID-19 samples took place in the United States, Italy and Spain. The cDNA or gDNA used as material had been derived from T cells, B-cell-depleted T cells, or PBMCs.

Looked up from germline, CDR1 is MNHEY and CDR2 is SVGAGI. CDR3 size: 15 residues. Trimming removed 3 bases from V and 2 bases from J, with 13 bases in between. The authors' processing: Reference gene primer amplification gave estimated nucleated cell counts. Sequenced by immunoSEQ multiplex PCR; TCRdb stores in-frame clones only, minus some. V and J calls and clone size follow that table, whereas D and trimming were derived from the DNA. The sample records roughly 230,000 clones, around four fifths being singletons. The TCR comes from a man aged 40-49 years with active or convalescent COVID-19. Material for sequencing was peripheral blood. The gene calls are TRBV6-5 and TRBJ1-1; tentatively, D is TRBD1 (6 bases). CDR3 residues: CASSYRSRGNTEAFF. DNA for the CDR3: TGTGCCAGCAGTTATAGGAGCAGGGGAAACACTGAAGCTTTCTTT.